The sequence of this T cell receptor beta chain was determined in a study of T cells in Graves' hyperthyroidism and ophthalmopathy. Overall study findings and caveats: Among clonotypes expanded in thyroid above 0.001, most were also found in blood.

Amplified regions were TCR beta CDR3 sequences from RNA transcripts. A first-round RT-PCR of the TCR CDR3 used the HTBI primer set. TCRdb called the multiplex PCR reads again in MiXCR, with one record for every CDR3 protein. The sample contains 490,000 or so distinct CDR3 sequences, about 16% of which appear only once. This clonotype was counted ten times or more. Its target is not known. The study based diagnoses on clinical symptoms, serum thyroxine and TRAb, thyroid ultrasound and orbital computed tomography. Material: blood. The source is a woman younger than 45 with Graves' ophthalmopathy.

The CDR3 here is CASSLAGGGRGNQPQHF. As DNA, the CDR3 is TGTGCCAGCAGTTTAGCAGGGGGTGGAAGAGGGAATCAGCCCCAGCATTTT. The chain couples TRBV27 to TRBJ1-5, with 7 bases identical to TRBD1. Germline V gives CDR1 MNHEY, CDR2 SMNVEV (reference sequence). The CDR3 covers 17 residues. Trimming at V came to 2 bases and at J to 4 bases, leaving 11 bases not matched to a gene.